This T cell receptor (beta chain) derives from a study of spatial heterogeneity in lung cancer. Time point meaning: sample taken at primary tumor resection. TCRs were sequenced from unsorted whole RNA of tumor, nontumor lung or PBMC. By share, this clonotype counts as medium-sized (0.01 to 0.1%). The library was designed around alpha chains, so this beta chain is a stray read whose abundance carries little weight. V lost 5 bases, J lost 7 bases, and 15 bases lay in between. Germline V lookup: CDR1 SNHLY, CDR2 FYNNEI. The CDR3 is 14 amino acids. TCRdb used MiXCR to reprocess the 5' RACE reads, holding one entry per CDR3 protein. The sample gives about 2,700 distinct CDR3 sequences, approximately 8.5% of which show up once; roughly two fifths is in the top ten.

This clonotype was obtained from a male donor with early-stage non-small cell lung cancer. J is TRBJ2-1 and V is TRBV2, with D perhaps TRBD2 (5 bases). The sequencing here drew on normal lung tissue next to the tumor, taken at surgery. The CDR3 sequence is CASSSQLGFNEQFF. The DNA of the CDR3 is TGTGCCAGCAGTTCCCAACTAGGTTTTAATGAGCAGTTCTTC. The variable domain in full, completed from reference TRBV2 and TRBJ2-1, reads EPEVTQTPSHQVTQMGQEVILRCVPISNHLYFYWYRQILGQKVEFLVSFYNNEISEKSEIFDDQFSVERPDGSNFTLKIRSTKLEDSAMYFCASSSQLGFNEQFFGPGTRLTVL.